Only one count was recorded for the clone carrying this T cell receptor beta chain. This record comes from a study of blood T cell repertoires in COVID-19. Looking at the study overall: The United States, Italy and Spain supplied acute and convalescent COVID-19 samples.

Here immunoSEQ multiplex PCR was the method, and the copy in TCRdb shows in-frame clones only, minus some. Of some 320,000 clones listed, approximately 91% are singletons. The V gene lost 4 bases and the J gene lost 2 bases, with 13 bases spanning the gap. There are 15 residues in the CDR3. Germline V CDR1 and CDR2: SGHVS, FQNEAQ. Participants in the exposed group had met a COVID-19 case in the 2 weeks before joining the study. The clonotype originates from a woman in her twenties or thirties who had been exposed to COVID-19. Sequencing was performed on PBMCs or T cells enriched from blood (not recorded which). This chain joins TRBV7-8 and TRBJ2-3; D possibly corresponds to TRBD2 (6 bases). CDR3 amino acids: CASSSTSRDTDTQYF. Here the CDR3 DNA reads TGTGCCAGCAGCTCAACTAGCAGAGACACAGATACGCAGTATTTT.